This T cell receptor (beta chain) comes out of a study of OX40 agonist ivuxolimab in advanced cancers. Germline CDR1 and CDR2: SGHTA and FQGNSA. The CDR3 has 15 amino acids. After removal of 1 base from V and 5 bases from J, the junction contained 5 bases not matched to a gene. Using immunoSEQ multiplex PCR, the repertoire was profiled, and TCRdb retains in-frame clones only, with some absent. The table lists about 75,000 clones, about 88% of them singletons. Sample: CD4+ or CD8+ T cells sorted from blood, taken in a trial of the OX40 agonist ivuxolimab. The chain couples TRBV7-2 to TRBJ2-1, with TRBD2 matching over 7 bases. This TCR derives from an adult with an advanced solid tumor such as melanoma, head and neck, liver or kidney cancer. The CDR3 DNA is TGTGCCAGCAGCTTAGAGGCTAGCGGCCACAATGAGCAGTTCTTC. Amino acid sequence: CASSLEASGHNEQFF.